A selection of T cell receptor beta chains follows, all from one sample in a study of graft-versus-host responses after intestinal transplantation. Some clones are missing from TCRdb's copy, which holds only in-frame ones; the method was immunoSEQ multiplex PCR. This table holds about 17,000 clones, approximately 38% found once. Sequencing was performed on alloreactive CD8+ T cells from a mixed lymphocyte reaction culture, taken before intestinal transplant. Receptors originate from a human patient who received an intestinal transplant. CDR3s include the opening cysteine and the closing phenylalanine or tryptophan. D genes are given only for firm matches. Clone size appears in some rows only: once, few, many, or a class for an expanded clone.

abundance | j_gene | v_gene | d_gene | CDR3aa | CDR3nt
- | TRBJ1-2 | TRBV12-1 | - | CASSHHRGTNYGYTF | TGTGCCAGCAGCCACCACCGGGGAACTAACTATGGCTACACCTTC
once | TRBJ2-7 | TRBV5-1 | - | CASKSGPVSYEQYF | TGCGCCAGTAAATCAGGTCCCGTCTCCTACGAGCAGTACTTC
- | TRBJ2-7 | TRBV11-2 | - | CASSPELRSYEQYF | TGTGCCAGCAGCCCAGAACTAAGATCCTACGAGCAGTACTTC
- | TRBJ1-2 | TRBV11-1 | - | CASSAEGTRRHF | TGTGCCAGCAGCGCGGAAGGGACGCGTCGACACTTC
few | TRBJ2-7 | TRBV21-1 | - | CASSNNSSLYEQYF | TGTGCCAGCAGCAACAACAGCTCCCTCTACGAGCAGTACTTC
- | TRBJ2-3 | TRBV27 | - | CASIPRGTAIYTDTQYF | TGTGCCAGCATCCCAAGGGGGACGGCCATTTACACAGATACGCAGTATTTT
- | TRBJ2-7 | TRBV6-5 | - | CASSEGEAYEQYF | TGTGCCAGCAGTGAAGGGGAGGCCTACGAGCAGTACTTC
- | TRBJ2-1 | TRBV6-6 | - | CATTWGVTDEQFF | TGTGCCACAACCTGGGGGGTCACCGATGAGCAGTTCTTC
- | TRBJ2-7 | TRBV5-5 | - | CASSLERASYEQYF | TGTGCCAGCAGCTTGGAAAGGGCCTCCTACGAGCAGTACTTC
- | TRBJ2-3 | TRBV27 | - | CASSLWPEAGTDTQYF | TGTGCCAGCAGTTTATGGCCAGAGGCGGGCACAGATACGCAGTATTTT
- | TRBJ1-5 | TRBV7-5 | - | CASSLGWGYQPQHF | TGTGCCAGCAGCTTAGGTTGGGGTTATCAGCCCCAGCATTTT
- | TRBJ2-1 | TRBV27 | - | CASSLFRGRFNEQFF | TGTGCCAGCAGTTTGTTCCGGGGGCGGTTCAATGAGCAGTTCTTC
- | TRBJ2-7 | TRBV11-2 | TRBD2 | CASSPILGLAGLFEQYF | TGTGCCAGCAGCCCAATCCTGGGACTAGCGGGACTGTTCGAGCAGTACTTC
few | TRBJ2-7 | TRBV5-1 | - | CASSLIRGSYEQYF | TGCGCCAGCAGCTTGATCAGGGGCTCCTACGAGCAGTACTTC
- | TRBJ2-7 | TRBV6-5 | TRBD2 | CASSLLRGEQYF | TGTGCCAGCAGCCTTCTGCGGGGGGAGCAGTACTTC
- | TRBJ2-7 | TRBV5-6 | TRBD2 | CASSLPGLAWNEQYF | TGTGCCAGCAGCCTACCGGGACTAGCGTGGAACGAGCAGTACTTC
- | TRBJ2-5 | TRBV12-5 | - | CASGPMIRDPQETQYF | TGTGCTAGTGGTCCGATGATCCGGGACCCCCAAGAGACCCAGTACTTC
once | TRBJ2-7 | TRBV6-5 | TRBD2 | CASRLAGLSSYEQYF | TGTGCCAGCAGACTAGCGGGCCTAAGCTCCTACGAGCAGTACTTC
few | TRBJ1-2 | TRBV11-2 | - | CASSLADLGTAADGYTF | TGTGCCAGCAGCTTAGCGGACCTGGGGACGGCGGCCGATGGCTACACCTTC
- | TRBJ2-7 | TRBV27 | - | CASSPVDNSYEQYF | TGTGCCAGCAGCCCGGTAGATAATTCCTACGAGCAGTACTTC
few | TRBJ2-7 | TRBV4-1 | TRBD1 | CASSQITGQKYEQYF | TGTGCCAGCAGCCAAATTACGGGACAGAAATACGAGCAGTACTTC
- | TRBJ2-7 | TRBV9 | - | CASSVDGEGANYEQYF | TGTGCCAGCAGCGTAGACGGGGAAGGAGCAAACTACGAGCAGTACTTC
medium-sized | TRBJ2-2 | TRBV6-4 | TRBD1 | CASSLQPGQGTNTGELFF | TGTGCCAGCAGTCTCCAGCCGGGACAGGGGACTAACACCGGGGAGCTGTTTTTT
- | TRBJ2-7 | TRBV4-3 | TRBD2 | CASSQVTSGTYEQYF | TGCGCCAGCAGCCAAGTAACTAGCGGGACCTACGAGCAGTACTTC
few | TRBJ2-7 | TRBV6-1 | - | CASSEESRRYEQYF | TGTGCCAGCAGCGAAGAGAGCAGGCGCTACGAGCAGTACTTC
few | TRBJ1-1 | TRBV4-3 | TRBD1 | CASSQRGPGYTEAFF | TGCGCCAGCAGCCAGAGGGGGCCAGGATACACTGAAGCTTTCTTT
once | TRBJ2-7 | TRBV7-9 | TRBD2 | CASSLAPGLAGLPYEQYF | TGTGCCAGCAGCTTAGCCCCGGGACTAGCGGGATTGCCGTACGAGCAGTACTTC
- | TRBJ1-1 | TRBV4-2 | - | CASSSLQGTLNTEAFF | TGTGCCAGCAGCTCCCTTCAGGGGACATTGAACACTGAAGCTTTCTTT
medium-sized | TRBJ1-1 | TRBV4-1 | - | CASSQDIQGRTEAFF | TGCGCCAGCAGCCAAGATATTCAGGGTAGGACTGAAGCTTTCTTT
- | TRBJ1-2 | TRBV9 | TRBD1 | CASSVGTGGYGYTF | TGTGCCAGCAGCGTAGGGACAGGGGGATATGGCTACACCTTC
- | TRBJ2-1 | TRBV18 | - | CASSRSIEQFF | TGTGCCAGCTCTCGGAGCATTGAGCAGTTCTTC
few | TRBJ2-7 | TRBV29-1 | - | CSAVGTESYEQYF | TGCAGCGCCGTGGGGACCGAATCCTACGAGCAGTACTTC
- | TRBJ2-7 | TRBV2 | - | CASSEKHEQYF | TGTGCCAGCAGTGAAAAGCACGAGCAGTACTTC
- | TRBJ2-7 | TRBV5-1 | - | CASSFYTGTSTYEQYF | TGCGCCAGCAGCTTCTACACTGGGACGTCGACCTACGAGCAGTACTTC
medium-sized | TRBJ1-5 | TRBV7-9 | - | CASSLGWGYQPQHF | TGTGCCAGCAGCTTAGGTTGGGGTTATCAGCCCCAGCATTTT
- | TRBJ2-5 | TRBV5-1 | - | CASSVLRFRGTQYF | TGCGCCAGCAGCGTCCTAAGATTTCGTGGGACCCAGTACTTC
- | TRBJ1-2 | TRBV4-3 | - | CASSQVNGYGYTF | TGCGCCAGCAGCCAAGTCAACGGCTATGGCTACACCTTC
few | TRBJ2-7 | TRBV4-1 | - | CASSQDPLGYEQYF | TGCGCCAGCAGCCAAGACCCGTTGGGCTACGAGCAGTACTTC
few | TRBJ1-1 | TRBV6-6 | - | CASSSGAEAFF | TGTGCCAGCAGTTCAGGGGCTGAAGCTTTCTTT
- | TRBJ1-1 | TRBV5-1 | - | CASSPQIAGTEAFF | TGCGCCAGCAGCCCACAAATTGCTGGCACTGAAGCTTTCTTT
- | TRBJ1-2 | TRBV19 | - | CASSIMAGSGYTF | TGTGCCAGTAGTATAATGGCAGGCAGCGGCTACACCTTC
few | TRBJ1-1 | TRBV14 | - | CASSQWDTLNTEAFF | TGTGCCAGCAGCCAATGGGACACTTTGAACACTGAAGCTTTCTTT
- | TRBJ1-2 | TRBV5-1 | - | CASELDPGKGHTF | TGCGCCAGCGAACTTGATCCGGGGAAAGGCCACACCTTC
few | TRBJ2-1 | TRBV19 | - | CASSRATQYNEQFF | TGTGCCAGTAGTAGGGCGACACAGTACAATGAGCAGTTCTTC
few | TRBJ2-1 | TRBV7-1 | - | CASSPALIKRVGGAYNEQFF | TGTGCCAGCAGCCCGGCGCTGATAAAGCGGGTGGGTGGGGCCTACAATGAGCAGTTCTTC
- | TRBJ2-3 | TRBV15 | TRBD1 | CATSRDRGRTDTQYF | TGTGCCACCAGCAGGGACAGGGGCAGGACAGATACGCAGTATTTT
- | TRBJ2-7 | TRBV6-1 | TRBD1 | CASSVGQGPSYEQYF | TGTGCCAGCAGTGTAGGACAGGGACCCTCCTACGAGCAGTACTTC
- | TRBJ1-3 | TRBV6-4 | - | CASSLDRASGNTIYF | TGTGCCAGCAGTCTTGATAGGGCCTCTGGAAACACCATATATTTT
- | TRBJ1-2 | TRBV6-4 | TRBD1 | CASRLKQGADYGYTF | TGTGCCAGCAGACTCAAACAGGGGGCGGACTATGGCTACACCTTC
- | TRBJ1-1 | TRBV5-1 | - | CASSLAEGGADTEAFF | TGCGCCAGCAGCTTGGCCGAGGGGGGCGCCGACACTGAAGCTTTCTTT